A single sample gave rise to the 10 T cell receptor beta chains below, sequenced in a study of early T cells in non-severe SARS-CoV-2 infection. TCRdb reanalysed the 5' RACE reads using MiXCR and keeps one entry per CDR3 protein. The profile shows fewer than 30,000 distinct CDR3 sequences, 6% of them singletons. Material: whole blood, obtained at baseline. These receptors all stem from an adult who was a healthcare worker with PCR-confirmed SARS-CoV-2 infection or an uninfected control (not recorded which).

The sample holds many counts of this clonotype. CDR3 loop: CASSIRDSYSGNTIYF. CDR3 nucleotides: TGTGCCAGTAGTATCCGGGACAGCTACTCTGGAAACACCATATATTTT. The gene calls are TRBV19 and TRBJ1-3, with TRBD1 identical over 7 bases. J gave up 0 bases and V 3 bases, and 5 bases lay outside the gene matches. Germline V gene sequence: CDR1 LNHDA, CDR2 SQIVND (reference sequence). The CDR3 loop spans 16 amino acids.

V usage is TRBV20-1 and J usage is TRBJ2-7; 7 bases are a match to TRBD2. After removal of 4 bases from V and 6 bases from J, the junction contained 12 bases not matched to a gene. The CDR3 consists of 14 residues. CDR1 and CDR2 from the germline V gene are DFQATT and SNEGSKA (reference sequence). The CDR3 DNA follows: TGCAGTGCTACCAGGGTTGGGGAGGGCCCCGAGCAGTACTTC. Amino acids: CSATRVGEGPEQYF.

This clonotype has more than one count but fewer than ten. This chain joins TRBV6-2 or TRBV6-3 and TRBJ1-5; 8 bases align to TRBD1. Per germline, CDR1 MNHEY and CDR2 SVGEGT. The CDR3 is 17 residues long. Trimming cost V 8 bases and J 2 bases; bases outside gene matches: 14. CDR3 bases: TGTGCCAGCTACCGGACAGGGCTTCGAAGTGGCAATCAGCCCCAGCATTTT. Translating it yields CASYRTGLRSGNQPQHF.

This clonotype appeared many times. The chain uses TRBV11-3 and TRBJ2-4, with 11 bases aligning to TRBD2. CDR1 is SGHNT, CDR2 YENEEA, per germline. This CDR3 region has 13 residues. V dropped 8 bases and J dropped 7; count of bases not matched to a gene: 4. This CDR3 reads CASSWTSGNIQYF. CDR3 nucleotide sequence: TGTGCCAGCTCCTGGACTAGCGGGAACATTCAGTACTTC.

There are many counts of this clonotype. This chain links TRBV18 with TRBJ1-1, with TRBD1 as a possible D gene (5 bases). CDR1 and CDR2 from the germline V gene are KGHSH and LQKENI. This CDR3 has 15 amino acids. V was clipped by 4 bases and J by 3 bases, with 15 bases between them. CDR3 loop: CASSLGRAADTEAFF. The CDR3 coding sequence is TGTGCCAGCTCACTGGGACGGGCAGCGGACACTGAAGCTTTCTTT. Using reference TRBV18 and TRBJ1-1 for the parts outside the CDR3, the full variable domain is NAGVMQNPRHLVRRRGQEARLRCSPMKGHSHVYWYRQLPEEGLKFMVYLQKENIIDESGMPKERFSAEFPKEGPSILRIQQVVRGDSAAYFCASSLGRAADTEAFFGQGTRLTVV.

Of note for this clonotype: A read error may be the cause here, since a much bigger clone is one base away. DNA of the CDR3: TGTACCACCACCCCTAGCGGGGCGGCCTACGAGCAGTACTTC. This translates into CTTTPSGAAYEQYF. This chain connects TRBV6-2 or TRBV6-3 to TRBJ2-7; TRBD2 aligns across 9 bases. The germline V gene has CDR1 MNHEY and CDR2 SVGEGT. The CDR3 extends over 14 amino acids.

This clonotype was detected ten times or more. The chain couples TRBV3-1 to TRBJ2-1, with a possible D match to TRBD2 (5 bases). The germline gives CDR1 LGHDT, CDR2 YNNKEL (reference sequence). The length of the CDR3 is 17 residues. V lost 0 bases to trimming and J lost 0 bases, with 12 bases between them. The CDR3 sequence is CASSQDGGTSSYNEQFF. As DNA, the CDR3 is TGTGCCAGCAGCCAAGATGGCGGTACTAGCTCCTACAATGAGCAGTTCTTC.

At least ten counts were recorded for this clonotype. V is TRBV6-6 and J is TRBJ1-5; D unclear. This CDR3 spans 14 amino acids. Trimming pared 5 bases from V and 1 base from J, leaving 9 bases between. Germline CDR1 MNHNY, CDR2 SVGAGI (reference sequence). CDR3: CASSLLDSNQPQHF. The CDR3 DNA reads TGTGCCAGCAGTCTTCTGGACAGCAATCAGCCCCAGCATTTT.

The chain employs TRBV7-2 and TRBJ2-5; D call uncertain. Deletions cut 2 bases from V and 7 bases from J, with 17 bases between. CDR3 length: 15 residues. Germline CDR1 and CDR2: SGHTA and FQGNSA. CDR3 DNA: TGTGCCAGCAGCTTATTCCCCGACGTGGCGGTGACCCAGTACTTC. Residues: CASSLFPDVAVTQYF. Together with reference TRBV7-2 and TRBJ2-5, the CDR3 gives the full variable domain: GAGVSQSPSNKVTEKGKDVELRCDPISGHTALYWYRQSLGQGLEFLIYFQGNSAPDKSGLPSDRFSAERTGGSVSTLTIQRTQQEDSAVYLCASSLFPDVAVTQYFGPGTRLLVL.

The J gene is TRBJ1-2, the V gene TRBV20-1, with 8 bases lining up with TRBD1. V trimming: 2 bases; J trimming: 3 bases; junction bases outside the gene matches: 5. The CDR3 has 14 residues. Germline CDR1 DFQATT, CDR2 SNEGSKA (reference sequence). CDR3 in amino acids: CSARPTTGDYGYTF. CDR3 nucleotide sequence: TGCAGTGCTAGACCGACGACAGGGGACTATGGCTACACCTTC.